The next 15 T cell receptor beta chains were all read from a single sample in a study of blood T cell repertoires in COVID-19. Here immunoSEQ multiplex PCR was the method, and the copy in TCRdb shows in-frame clones only, minus some. The data contain roughly 330,000 clones, over 80% of them singletons. Sequenced: PBMCs or T cells enriched from blood (not recorded which). The source of these receptors is a man younger than 40 who had recovered from COVID-19.

V and J are TRBV30 and TRBJ2-7, with a tentative D call TRBD2 (6 bases). V lost 5 bases, J lost 5 bases, and 16 bases lay in between. The germline V gene encodes CDR1 GTSNPN and CDR2 SVGIG (reference sequence). There are 13 residues in the CDR3. The CDR3 DNA reads as TGTGCCTGGGACGACCAGGCGGGGAACGAGCAGTACTTC. Translation: CAWDDQAGNEQYF.

Turning to this clone: The junction differs from germline at one of its ends, possibly a read error. DNA for the CDR3: TGCGCCAGCAGCAAGACTAGCGGGGGAGCCCTTATTCAAGAGGCCCAGTACTTC. This gives the protein CASSKTSGGALIQEAQYF. The chain employs TRBV5-1 and TRBJ2-5; 12 bases map to TRBD2. This CDR3 comprises 18 residues. Per the germline V gene, CDR1 is SGHRS and CDR2 is YFSETQ.

The gene calls are TRBV15 and TRBJ1-4; the D is unclear. Germline CDR1 and CDR2: LNHNV and YYDKDF (reference sequence). With 8 bases removed from V and 8 bases from J, the gap between germline ends came to 15 bases. This CDR3 contains 13 residues. The CDR3 loop is CATAGGRYEKLFF. For the CDR3, the DNA is TGTGCCACCGCGGGAGGGAGGTACGAAAAACTGTTTTTT.

This clone was counted once. The CDR3 DNA reads as TGTGCCAGTAGGAGTTCCGACAGGCTCTACGAGCAGTACTTC. This gives the protein CASRSSDRLYEQYF. The gene calls are TRBV19 and TRBJ2-7, with TRBD1 as a possible D gene (6 bases). Looked up from germline, CDR1 is LNHDA and CDR2 is SQIVND (reference sequence). Trimming took off 6 bases at V and 3 bases at J, with 15 bases between the two ends. The length of the CDR3 is 14 residues.

This chain links TRBV9 with TRBJ2-1; 7 bases map to TRBD2. This CDR3 is 17 amino acids long. Per germline, CDR1 SGDLS and CDR2 YYNGEE. The trim removed 0 bases at V and 0 bases at J, leaving 6 bases unmatched. Here the CDR3 reads CASSVGLRGSSYNEQFF. The CDR3 nucleotides read TGTGCCAGCAGCGTAGGGCTGCGGGGGAGCTCCTACAATGAGCAGTTCTTC. Variable domain in full (rest from reference TRBV9 and TRBJ2-1): DSGVTQTPKHLITATGQRVTLRCSPRSGDLSVYWYQQSLDQGLQFLIQYYNGEERAKGNILERFSAQQFPDLHSELNLSSLELGDSALYFCASSVGLRGSSYNEQFFGPGTRLTVL.

The chain links TRBV9 to TRBJ2-3, with D possibly being TRBD1 (5 bases). Germline loops: CDR1 SGDLS, CDR2 YYNGEE. The V end was cut by 4 bases, the J end by 10 bases, with 13 bases between. The CDR3 consists of 12 residues. CDR3 bases: TGTGCCAGCAGCTCTCAGGGCTGGGCGCAGTATTTT. It specifies CASSSQGWAQYF.

The V and J genes are TRBV9 and TRBJ2-7; 12 bases line up with TRBD2. Germline trimming cut 3 bases from V and 5 bases from J; bases unmatched to any gene: 9. CDR1 SGDLS and CDR2 YYNGEE come from the germline V gene. The CDR3 loop spans 16 amino acids. The CDR3 nucleotides read TGTGCCAGCAGCGGACCTAGCGGGGGGGCCGGGAACGAGCAGTACTTC. Amino acids: CASSGPSGGAGNEQYF.

The chain's CDR3 is CASTLEQRGGADTQYF. CDR3 bases: TGTGCCAGCACCCTCGAACAGCGGGGGGGCGCAGATACGCAGTATTTT. The chain joins TRBV2 to TRBJ2-3; 10 nucleotides agree with TRBD2. The CDR3 runs to 16 residues. CDR1 and CDR2 (germline): SNHLY, FYNNEI. The V and J ends lost 7 bases and 4 bases, in that order; junction bases with no gene match: 11.

The rearrangement joins TRBV20-1 to TRBJ1-2; 7 bases agree with TRBD1. The CDR3 extends over 13 amino acids. Germline V CDR1 and CDR2: DFQATT, SNEGSKA (reference sequence). The V gene end was trimmed by 3 bases and the J gene end by 8 bases; junction bases not matched to a gene: 9. The CDR3 DNA follows: TGCAGTGCTAGTCGTCAGGGGGTCGGGGGCTACACCTTC. Translating it yields CSASRQGVGGYTF.

In its sample, this clone was seen once. The chain has TRBV6-4 and TRBJ1-2; possibly TRBD1 for D (6 bases). V was trimmed by 2 bases and J by 4 bases, leaving 11 bases between them. The CDR3 spans 14 residues. Germline CDR1 and CDR2: MRHNA and SNTAGT. Here the CDR3 DNA reads TGTGCCAGCAGTGACCACACAGGGACCTATGGCTACACCTTC. Translating gives CASSDHTGTYGYTF.

This clone was seen only once. This chain's CDR3 is CASRSDPAGGDTQYF. DNA of the CDR3: TGTGCCAGCAGATCAGACCCGGCGGGGGGGGATACGCAGTATTTT. This chain connects TRBV7-9 to TRBJ2-3; 9 bases map to TRBD2. The V gene's germline CDR1 is SEHNR and CDR2 FQNEAQ (reference sequence). This CDR3 is 15 amino acids long. With V trimmed by 6 bases and J by 6 bases, 10 bases remained unmatched.

The chain joins TRBV5-6 to TRBJ1-4, with TRBD1 identical over 9 bases. This CDR3 contains 17 residues. Germline CDR1 is SGHDT and CDR2 is YYEEEE. Germline trimming cut 3 bases from V and 2 bases from J; bases unmatched to any gene: 8. The CDR3 sequence: CASSWGTGRLTNEKLFF. The CDR3 region has the DNA TGTGCCAGCAGCTGGGGGACAGGGCGGCTTACTAATGAAAAACTGTTTTTT. Using reference TRBV5-6 and TRBJ1-4 for the parts outside the CDR3, the full variable domain is DAGVTQSPTHLIKTRGQQVTLRCSPKSGHDTVSWYQQALGQGPQFIFQYYEEEERQRGNFPDRFSGHQFPNYSSELNVNALLLGDSALYLCASSWGTGRLTNEKLFFGSGTQLSVL.

This chain uses TRBV5-6 with TRBJ2-1, with TRBD2 identical over 7 bases. The J segment lost 6 bases and the V segment lost 2 bases, leaving 5 bases of the junction unmatched. This CDR3 contains 14 residues. Germline-derived CDR1 and CDR2 are SGHDT and YYEEEE. The CDR3 nucleotides read TGTGCCAGCAGCTTCCCGGGACTACTCAATGAGCAGTTCTTC. It specifies CASSFPGLLNEQFF.

This clone was seen once. The V and J genes are TRBV5-1 and TRBJ2-2; TRBD2 might be the D (6 bases). Germline V gene sequence: CDR1 SGHRS, CDR2 YFSETQ. The CDR3 length is 14 residues. V was shortened by 1 base and J by 2 bases, with 6 bases between the two germline ends. Written as DNA, the CDR3 is TGCGCCAGCAGCTTGACTAGCAACACCGGGGAGCTGTTTTTT. This codes for CASSLTSNTGELFF. Looking up the rest from reference TRBV5-1 and TRBJ2-2 gives the full variable domain: KAGVTQTPRYLIKTRGQQVTLSCSPISGHRSVSWYQQTPGQGLQFLFEYFSETQRNKGNFPGRFSGRQFSNSRSEMNVSTLELGDSALYLCASSLTSNTGELFFGEGSRLTVL.

The chain recombines TRBV7-2 with TRBJ1-4; TRBD1 matches at 9 bases. The germline gives CDR1 SGHTA, CDR2 FQGNSA. The CDR3 is 16 amino acids. Trimming at V came to 3 bases and at J to 4 bases, leaving 6 bases not matched to a gene. The CDR3, as DNA: TGTGCCAGCAGCTTTGGGACAGGGAGTAATAATGAAAAACTGTTTTTT. It is translated as CASSFGTGSNNEKLFF.